This T cell receptor beta chain was observed in a study of CD8+ T cells in alopecia areata. About the research overall: The duration of tofacitinib was 6 to 18 months, with 6 months off drug afterward. General study results and limits: Tofacitinib significantly decreased scalp clonality and expanded CD8+ clones among top 100.

Treatment of the sample: oral pan-JAK inhibitor, 5-10 mg twice daily. A few counts support this clone. Its target is not known. RNA extraction and reverse transcription yielded cDNA as sequencing template. This table comes from immunoSEQ multiplex PCR, and its TCRdb copy is limited to in-frame clones, with some not included. The sample lists fewer than 250,000 clones, around two fifths occurring once. Germline values: CDR1 GTSNPN, CDR2 SVGIG (reference sequence). The CDR3 is made up of 13 amino acids. Trimming removed 2 bases from V and 2 bases from J, with 9 bases in between. This clonotype originated in a human donor with alopecia areata. Sample: CD4+ T cells sorted from blood, taken around week 36, from a patient treated with tofacitinib. This chain connects TRBV30 to TRBJ1-2, with D unclear. CDR3 sequence reads: CAWSTSENYGYTF. The CDR3 DNA follows: TGTGCCTGGAGTACTTCAGAAAACTATGGCTACACCTTC.